There are many counts of the clone carrying this T cell receptor beta chain. Its antigen is currently unknown. The data originate from a study of T cell repertoires in cytomegalovirus infection. Across the whole study: Indications of both CMV infection and matching HLA type were provided by public TCR beta signatures.

Trimming cost V 5 bases and J 2 bases, with 16 bases left between them. Germline assignment: CDR1 SEHNR and CDR2 FQNEAQ (reference sequence). This CDR3 is 15 amino acids long. From the reads, TCRdb called clonotypes with MiXCR, one entry per CDR3 protein. The sample carries under 350,000 distinct CDR3 sequences, roughly a tenth recorded once. Whole-study findings and limits: In two of eight donors, the top clonotype was HLA-C-restricted CMV-specific.

The specimen was PBMCs. The sequence came from a human donor in good health (CMV status not recorded). Some clones in this sample may be carry-over from other donors' samples. The chain has TRBV7-9 and TRBJ2-7; D gene ambiguous. The CDR3 is CASSPPDRTTYEQYF. The CDR3 region has the DNA TGTGCCAGCAGCCCGCCGGACCGCACGACCTACGAGCAGTACTTC.